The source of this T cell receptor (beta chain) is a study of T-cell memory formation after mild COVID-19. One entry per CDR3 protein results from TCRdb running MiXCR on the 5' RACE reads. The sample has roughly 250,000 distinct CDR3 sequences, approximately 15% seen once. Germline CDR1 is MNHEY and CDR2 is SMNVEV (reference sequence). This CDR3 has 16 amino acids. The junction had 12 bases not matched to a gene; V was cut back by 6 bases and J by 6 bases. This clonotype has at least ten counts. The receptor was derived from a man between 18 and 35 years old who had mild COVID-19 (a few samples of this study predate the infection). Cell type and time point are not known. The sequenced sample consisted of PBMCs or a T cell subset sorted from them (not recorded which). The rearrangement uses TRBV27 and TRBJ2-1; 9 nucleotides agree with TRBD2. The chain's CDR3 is CASSPAGGLSFNEQFF. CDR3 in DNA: TGTGCCAGCAGCCCCGCGGGGGGGCTTTCGTTCAATGAGCAGTTCTTC.